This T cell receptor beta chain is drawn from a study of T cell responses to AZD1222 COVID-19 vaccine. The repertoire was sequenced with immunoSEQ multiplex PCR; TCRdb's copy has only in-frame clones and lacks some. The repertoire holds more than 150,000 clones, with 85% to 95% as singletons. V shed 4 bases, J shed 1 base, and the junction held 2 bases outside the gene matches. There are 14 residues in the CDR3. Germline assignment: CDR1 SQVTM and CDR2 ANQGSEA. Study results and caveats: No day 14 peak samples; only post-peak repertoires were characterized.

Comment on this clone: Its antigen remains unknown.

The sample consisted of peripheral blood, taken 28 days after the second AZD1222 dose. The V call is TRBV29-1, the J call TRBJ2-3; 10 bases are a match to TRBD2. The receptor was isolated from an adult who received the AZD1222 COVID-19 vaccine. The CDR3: CSVATSGGTDTQYF. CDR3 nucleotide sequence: TGCAGCGTTGCTACTAGCGGGGGCACAGATACGCAGTATTTT.